Only one count was recorded for the clone carrying this TCR beta chain. Its cognate antigen is unknown. This sample stems from a study of OX40 agonist ivuxolimab in advanced cancers. The repertoire was sequenced with immunoSEQ multiplex PCR; TCRdb's copy has only in-frame clones and lacks some. The table includes fewer than 65,000 clones, 80% to 90% detected once. Findings and limits, study-wide: Fewer expanded clones were found on average in CD4+ than in CD8+ T cells. At 0.1 to 3.0 mg/kg and by week 6, clonal expansion occurred in CD4+ and CD8+ blood T cells.

Autoimmune disease history or systemic immunosuppression led to patient exclusion. The CDR3 spans 16 residues. CDR1 is LNHDA and CDR2 is SQIVND in the germline V gene (reference sequence). V lost 6 bases to trimming and J lost 0 bases; unmatched junction nucleotides: 9. The receptor was derived from an adult with an advanced solid tumor such as melanoma, head and neck, liver or kidney cancer. The sample consisted of CD4+ or CD8+ T cells sorted from blood, taken in a trial of the OX40 agonist ivuxolimab. The chain has TRBV19 and TRBJ1-1, with 8 bases fitting TRBD1. In nucleotides, the CDR3 is TGTGCCAGTAGACCACCAGGGGGCCGGGTGAACACTGAAGCTTTCTTT. Encoded protein: CASRPPGGRVNTEAFF. Looking up the rest from reference TRBV19 and TRBJ1-1 gives the full variable domain: DGGITQSPKYLFRKEGQNVTLSCEQNLNHDAMYWYRQDPGQGLRLIYYSQIVNDFQKGDIAEGYSVSREKKESFPLTVTSAQKNPTAFYLCASRPPGGRVNTEAFFGQGTRLTVV.